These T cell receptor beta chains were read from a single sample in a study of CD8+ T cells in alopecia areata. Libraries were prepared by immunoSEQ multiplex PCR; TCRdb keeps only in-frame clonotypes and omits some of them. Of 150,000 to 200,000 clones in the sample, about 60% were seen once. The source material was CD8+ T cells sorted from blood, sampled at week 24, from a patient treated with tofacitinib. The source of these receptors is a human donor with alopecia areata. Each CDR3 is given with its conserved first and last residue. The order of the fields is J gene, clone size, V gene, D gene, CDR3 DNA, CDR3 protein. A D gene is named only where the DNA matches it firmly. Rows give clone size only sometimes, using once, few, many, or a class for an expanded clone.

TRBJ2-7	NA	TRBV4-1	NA	TGCGCCAGCAGCAGGGGGGGCTCCTACGAGCAGTACTTC	CASSRGGSYEQYF
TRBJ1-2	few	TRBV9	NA	TGTGCCAGTAGCGGTGCGCAGTCGAACTATGGCTACACCTTC	CASSGAQSNYGYTF
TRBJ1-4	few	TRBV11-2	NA	TGTGCCAGCAGCCCCTCTTATGAAAAACTGTTTTTT	CASSPSYEKLFF
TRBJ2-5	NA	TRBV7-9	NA	TGTGCCAGCAGCTTAGGTCGTCCCCAAGAGACCCAGTACTTC	CASSLGRPQETQYF
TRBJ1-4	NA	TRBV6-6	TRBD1	TGTGCCAGCAGTTACTGGGACAGGGGAGGGGAAAAACTGTTTTTT	CASSYWDRGGEKLFF
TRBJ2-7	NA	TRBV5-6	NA	TGTGCCAGCAGAGCCGGGTACGAGCAGTACTTC	CASRAGYEQYF
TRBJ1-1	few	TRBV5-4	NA	TGTGCCAGCAGCTTCGGGCCGAGGAACACTGAAGCTTTCTTT	CASSFGPRNTEAFF
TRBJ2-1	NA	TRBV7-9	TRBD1	TGTGCCAGCAGCCAATCCCAGACAGGGGGCAATGAGCAGTTCTTC	CASSQSQTGGNEQFF
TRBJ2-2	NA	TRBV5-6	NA	TGTGCCAGCAGCTTAAGTGGGACCGGGGAGCTGTTTTTT	CASSLSGTGELFF
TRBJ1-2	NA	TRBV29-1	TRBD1	TGCAGCGTTGAATGGCCGGGACAGGGAAGAGCTAACTATGGCTACACCTTC	CSVEWPGQGRANYGYTF
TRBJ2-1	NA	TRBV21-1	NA	TGTGCCAGCAGCCTCGGGTGGCCTGACAATGAGCAGTTCTTC	CASSLGWPDNEQFF
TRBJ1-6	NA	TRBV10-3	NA	TGTGCCATCAGTGATTATCTACCGCGGACAAGCCCACCCCTCCACTTT	CAISDYLPRTSPPLHF
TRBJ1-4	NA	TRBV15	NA	TGTGCCACCAGCAGAGATTACTGGAGATTTAATGAAAAACTGTTTTTT	CATSRDYWRFNEKLFF